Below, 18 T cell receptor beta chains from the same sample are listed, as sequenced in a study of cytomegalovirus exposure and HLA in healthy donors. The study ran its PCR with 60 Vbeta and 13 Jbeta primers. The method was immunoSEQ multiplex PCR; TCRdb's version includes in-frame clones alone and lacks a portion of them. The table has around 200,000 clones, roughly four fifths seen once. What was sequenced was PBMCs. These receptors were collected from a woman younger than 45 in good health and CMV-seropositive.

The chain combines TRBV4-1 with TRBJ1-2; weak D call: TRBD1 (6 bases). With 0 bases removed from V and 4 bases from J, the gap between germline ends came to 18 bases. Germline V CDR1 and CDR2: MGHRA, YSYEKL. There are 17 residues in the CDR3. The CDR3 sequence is CASSQEGASIPLYGYTF. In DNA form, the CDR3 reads TGCGCCAGCAGCCAAGAGGGGGCTTCTATACCCCTCTATGGCTACACCTTC.

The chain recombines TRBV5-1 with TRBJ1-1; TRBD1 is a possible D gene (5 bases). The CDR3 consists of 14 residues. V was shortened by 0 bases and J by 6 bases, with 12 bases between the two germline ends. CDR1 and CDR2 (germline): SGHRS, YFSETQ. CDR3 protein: CASSLGGSVPEAFF. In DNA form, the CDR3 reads TGCGCCAGCAGCTTGGGGGGCAGTGTACCTGAAGCTTTCTTT. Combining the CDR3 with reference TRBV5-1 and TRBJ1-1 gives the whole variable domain KAGVTQTPRYLIKTRGQQVTLSCSPISGHRSVSWYQQTPGQGLQFLFEYFSETQRNKGNFPGRFSGRQFSNSRSEMNVSTLELGDSALYLCASSLGGSVPEAFFGQGTRLTVV.

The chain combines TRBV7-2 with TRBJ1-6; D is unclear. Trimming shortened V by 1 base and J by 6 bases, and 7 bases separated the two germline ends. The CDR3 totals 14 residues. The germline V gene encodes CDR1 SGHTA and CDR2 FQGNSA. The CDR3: CASSLDPGNSPLHF. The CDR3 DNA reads TGTGCCAGCAGCTTAGATCCGGGTAATTCACCCCTCCACTTT.

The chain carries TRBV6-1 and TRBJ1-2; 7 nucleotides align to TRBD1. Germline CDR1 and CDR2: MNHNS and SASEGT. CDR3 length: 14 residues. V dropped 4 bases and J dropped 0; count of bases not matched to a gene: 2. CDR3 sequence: CASSVQGANYGYTF. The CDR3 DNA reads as TGTGCCAGCAGTGTCCAGGGGGCTAACTATGGCTACACCTTC.

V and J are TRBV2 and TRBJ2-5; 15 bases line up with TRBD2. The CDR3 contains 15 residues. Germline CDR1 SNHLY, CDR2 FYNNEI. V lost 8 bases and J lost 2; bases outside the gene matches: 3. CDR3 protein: CASAGLAGGQETQYF. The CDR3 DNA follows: TGTGCCAGCGCCGGACTAGCGGGAGGGCAAGAGACCCAGTACTTC.

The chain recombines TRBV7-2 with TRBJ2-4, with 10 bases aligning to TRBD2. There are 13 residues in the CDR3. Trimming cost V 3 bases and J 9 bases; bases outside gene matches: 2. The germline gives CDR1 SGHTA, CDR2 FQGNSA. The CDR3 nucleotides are TGTGCCAGCAGCTTTCAGCGGGAGGGCATTCAGTACTTC. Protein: CASSFQREGIQYF.

CDR3 sequence (DNA): TGTGCCAGCAGCCTTACGGGACAGTTCAACACTGAAGCTTTCTTT. Translated: CASSLTGQFNTEAFF. The chain carries TRBV16 and TRBJ1-1; TRBD1 matches 7 bases. The CDR3 contains 15 residues. CDR1 and CDR2 from the germline V gene are KGHSY and FQNENV. Losses at the gene ends were 4 bases for V and 2 bases for J; bases not matched to a gene: 7.

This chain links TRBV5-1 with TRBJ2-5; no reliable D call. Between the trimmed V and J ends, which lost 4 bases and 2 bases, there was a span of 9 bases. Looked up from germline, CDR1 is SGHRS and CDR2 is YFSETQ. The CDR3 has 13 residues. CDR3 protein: CASSGGSQETQYF. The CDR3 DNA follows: TGCGCCAGCAGCGGCGGCTCGCAAGAGACCCAGTACTTC.

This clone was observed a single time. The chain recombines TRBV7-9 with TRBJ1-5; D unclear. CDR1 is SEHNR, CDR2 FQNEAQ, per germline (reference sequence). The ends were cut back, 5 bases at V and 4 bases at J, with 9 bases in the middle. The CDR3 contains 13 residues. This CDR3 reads CASSPGRNQPQHF. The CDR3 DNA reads TGTGCCAGCAGCCCTGGGAGAAATCAGCCCCAGCATTTT.

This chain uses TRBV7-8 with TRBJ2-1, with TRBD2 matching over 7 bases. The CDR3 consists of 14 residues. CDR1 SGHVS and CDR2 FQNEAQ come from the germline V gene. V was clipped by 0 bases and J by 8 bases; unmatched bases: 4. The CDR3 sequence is CASSLAIRGDEQFF. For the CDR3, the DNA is TGTGCCAGCAGCTTAGCTATCCGGGGGGATGAGCAGTTCTTC.

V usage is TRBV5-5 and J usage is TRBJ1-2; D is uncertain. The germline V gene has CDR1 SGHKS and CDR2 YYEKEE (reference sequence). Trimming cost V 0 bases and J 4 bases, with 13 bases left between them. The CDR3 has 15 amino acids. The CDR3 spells CASSLDRESVYGYTF. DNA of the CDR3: TGTGCCAGCAGCTTGGATCGCGAATCGGTCTATGGCTACACCTTC.

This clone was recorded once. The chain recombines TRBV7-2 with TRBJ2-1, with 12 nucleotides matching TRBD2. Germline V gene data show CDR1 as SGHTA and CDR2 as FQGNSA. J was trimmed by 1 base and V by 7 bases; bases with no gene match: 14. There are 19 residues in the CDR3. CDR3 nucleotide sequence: TGTGCCAGCACCCTCCAGTCCCCTCTAGCGGGAGGGTCCTACAATGAGCAGTTCTTC. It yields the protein CASTLQSPLAGGSYNEQFF.

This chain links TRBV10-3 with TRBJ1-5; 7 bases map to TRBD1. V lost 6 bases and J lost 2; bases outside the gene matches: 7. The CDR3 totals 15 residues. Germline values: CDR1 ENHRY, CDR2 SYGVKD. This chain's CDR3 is CAISPGGTGNQPQHF. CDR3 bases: TGTGCCATCAGCCCTGGAGGGACAGGCAATCAGCCCCAGCATTTT.

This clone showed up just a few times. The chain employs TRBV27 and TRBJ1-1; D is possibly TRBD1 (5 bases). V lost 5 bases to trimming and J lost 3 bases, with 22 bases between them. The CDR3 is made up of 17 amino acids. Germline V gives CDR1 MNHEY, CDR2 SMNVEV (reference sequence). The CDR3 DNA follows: TGTGCCAGCAGTCTCCGGGCAGGGCTTTTCCGGGACACTGAAGCTTTCTTT. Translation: CASSLRAGLFRDTEAFF.

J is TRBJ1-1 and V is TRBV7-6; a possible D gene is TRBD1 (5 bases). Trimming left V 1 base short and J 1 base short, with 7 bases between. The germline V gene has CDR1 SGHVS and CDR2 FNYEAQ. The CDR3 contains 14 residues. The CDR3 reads CASSLGTPNTEAFF. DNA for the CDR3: TGTGCCAGCAGCTTAGGGACACCGAACACTGAAGCTTTCTTT.

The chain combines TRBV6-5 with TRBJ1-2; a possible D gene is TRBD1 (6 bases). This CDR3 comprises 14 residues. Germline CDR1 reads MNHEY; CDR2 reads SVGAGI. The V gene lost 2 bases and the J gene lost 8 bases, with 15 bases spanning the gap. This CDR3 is CASSYTRGGRGYTF. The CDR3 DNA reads TGTGCCAGCAGTTACACCCGAGGGGGACGGGGCTACACCTTC.

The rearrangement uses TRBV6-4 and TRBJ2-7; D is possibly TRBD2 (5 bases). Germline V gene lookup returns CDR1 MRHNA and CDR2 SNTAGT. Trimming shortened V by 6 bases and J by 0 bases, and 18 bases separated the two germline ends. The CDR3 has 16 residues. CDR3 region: CASSGVGRRSSYEQYF. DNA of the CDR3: TGTGCCAGCAGCGGCGTCGGACGGAGGAGCTCCTACGAGCAGTACTTC.

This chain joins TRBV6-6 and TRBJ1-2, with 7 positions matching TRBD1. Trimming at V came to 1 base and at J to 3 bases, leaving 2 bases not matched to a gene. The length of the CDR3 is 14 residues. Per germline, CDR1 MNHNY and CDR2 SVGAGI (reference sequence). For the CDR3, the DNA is TGTGCCAGCAGTTACTTCGGACAGGACTATGGCTACACCTTC. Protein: CASSYFGQDYGYTF.